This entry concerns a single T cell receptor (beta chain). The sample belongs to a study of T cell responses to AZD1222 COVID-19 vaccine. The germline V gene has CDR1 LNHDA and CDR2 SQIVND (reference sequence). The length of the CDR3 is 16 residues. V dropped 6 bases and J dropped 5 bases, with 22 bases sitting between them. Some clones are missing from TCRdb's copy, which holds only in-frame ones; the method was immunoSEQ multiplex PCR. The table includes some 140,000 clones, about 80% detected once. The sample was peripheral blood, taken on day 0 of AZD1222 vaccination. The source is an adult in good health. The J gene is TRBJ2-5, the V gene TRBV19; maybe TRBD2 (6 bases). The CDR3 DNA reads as TGTGCCAGTAGCCGAGCTTCGTCGGGAGTGGGGGAGACCCAGTACTTC. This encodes CASSRASSGVGETQYF.